Below, 6 T cell receptor beta chains from the same sample are listed, as sequenced in a study of CD8 T cells in Susac syndrome. RNA amounts of about 0.5 to 1 ug underwent reverse transcription with random hexamers. TCRdb passed the immunoSEQ multiplex PCR reads through MiXCR, listing each CDR3 protein once. The sample lists about 300,000 distinct CDR3 sequences, about 91% seen once, with approximately 0.18% in the top ten. Source material: CD8+ T cells from PBMCs. Receptors were obtained from a human donor with multiple sclerosis.

The chain joins TRBV7-6 to TRBJ1-2; D call uncertain. There are 16 residues in the CDR3. The V and J ends lost 5 bases and 4 bases respectively, with 20 bases between them. CDR1 is SGHVS, CDR2 FNYEAQ, per germline. The CDR3 protein is CASSPSVMTGAYGYTF. In DNA form, the CDR3 reads TGTGCCAGCAGCCCCTCGGTTATGACGGGAGCCTATGGCTACACCTTC.

The chain combines TRBV11-2 with TRBJ2-5; 7 bases match TRBD2. The junction had 9 bases not matched to a gene; V was cut back by 5 bases and J by 0 bases. This CDR3 region has 16 residues. Germline CDR1 and CDR2: SGHAT and FQNNGV. The CDR3 is CASSRGLTVNQETQYF. In DNA, the CDR3 is TGTGCCAGCAGCCGGGGACTAACCGTTAACCAAGAGACCCAGTACTTC.

The genes are TRBV24-1 and TRBJ2-7; no clear D. With 5 bases removed from V and 0 bases from J, the gap between germline ends came to 10 bases. The CDR3 has 14 amino acids. Germline CDR1 KGHDR, CDR2 SFDVKD. The DNA of the CDR3 is TGTGCCACCAGTGGAGGCGGAAGCTCCTACGAGCAGTACTTC. Translating gives CATSGGGSSYEQYF.

The chain joins TRBV12-3 or TRBV12-4 to TRBJ2-7, with D perhaps assigned TRBD1 or TRBD2 (6 bases each). V was pared by 6 bases and J by 7 bases, with 16 bases between. This CDR3 is 13 amino acids long. The CDR3 spells CASRGASEWEQYF. In DNA form, the CDR3 reads TGTGCCAGCAGGGGGGCTAGCGAGTGGGAGCAGTACTTC.

The chain combines TRBV23-1 with TRBJ1-5, with D unresolved. TRBV23-1 is assigned to the ORF class and has an uncertain function. The CDR3 sequence is 17 residues long. V was trimmed by 6 bases and J by 0 bases, leaving 18 bases between them. CDR3 bases: TGCGCCAGCAGCCCCCGGAGTGGGCGGTCTAGCAATCAGCCCCAGCATTTT. This sequence encodes CASSPRSGRSSNQPQHF.

The chain couples TRBV25-1 to TRBJ1-3; D is unresolved. Germline V gene sequence: CDR1 MGHDK, CDR2 SYGVNS. The CDR3 extends over 16 amino acids. With 2 bases removed from V and 2 bases from J, the gap between germline ends came to 13 bases. As DNA, the CDR3 is TGTGCCAGCAGTGAAAAGAACAACTTCCCTGGAAACACCATATATTTT. Encoded protein: CASSEKNNFPGNTIYF. The whole variable domain, filled in from reference TRBV25-1 and TRBJ1-3, reads EADIYQTPRYLVIGTGKKITLECSQTMGHDKMYWYQQDPGMELHLIHYSYGVNSTEKGDLSSESTVSRIRTEHFPLTLESARPSHTSQYLCASSEKNNFPGNTIYFGEGSWLTVV.